This record covers a single TCR beta chain. This sample stems from a study of blood T cell repertoires in COVID-19. Study background: COVID-19 samples from acute and convalescent phases originated in the United States, Italy and Spain.

Recruits, aged 18 to 89 years, lived in 24 US areas. Categorization into cohorts depended on clinical history that participants reported. Trimming took off 6 bases at V and 6 bases at J, with 18 bases between the two ends. The germline CDR1 and CDR2 sequences are MNHEY and SMNVEV (reference sequence). The CDR3 contains 14 residues. Per the original data handling: Amplification with reference gene primers provided the estimates of nucleated cell counts. Sequenced by immunoSEQ multiplex PCR; TCRdb stores in-frame clones only, minus some. That table supplies the V and J calls and clone size; D and trimming were determined from the DNA. The sample consists of about 250,000 clones, 84% of them appearing once.

The chain recombines TRBV27 with TRBJ2-7; possibly TRBD2 for D (5 bases). The TCR comes from a man aged 50 to 59 who had recovered from COVID-19. The specimen sequenced was PBMCs or T cells enriched from blood (not recorded which). The CDR3 DNA follows: TGTGCCAGCAGCCCGTGGGATCACCGGGGCGAGCAGTACTTC. Protein: CASSPWDHRGEQYF.